The 3 T cell receptor beta chains below were found in one sample sequenced in a study of shared clonotypes between healthy human individuals. The protocol was immunoSEQ multiplex PCR, while the TCRdb copy is restricted to in-frame clones and leaves out a portion. This table has 2 million to 2.5 million clones, approximately 93% appearing once. Sequencing was carried out using naive CD4+ T cells from PBMCs. Subset indicated: CD45RA+ positively selected. Receptors originate from a man between 18 and 29 years old in good health. Some clones in this sample may be carry-over from other donors' samples.

The chain recombines TRBV11-2 with TRBJ1-1; tentatively, D is TRBD1 (5 bases). The CDR3 totals 14 residues. Trimming removed 5 bases from V and 4 bases from J, with 14 bases in between. CDR1 and CDR2 (germline): SGHAT, FQNNGV. The CDR3 region is CASSVSGLGTEAFF. CDR3 coding DNA: TGTGCCAGCAGCGTTTCAGGGCTCGGCACTGAAGCTTTCTTT.

The chain links TRBV6-1 to TRBJ2-1; 8 bases align to TRBD1. Per the germline V gene, CDR1 is MNHNS and CDR2 is SASEGT. The CDR3 totals 14 residues. Unmatched junction bases numbered 5, after V lost 10 bases and J lost 0 bases. CDR3 residues: CATGQGISYNEQFF. CDR3 sequence (DNA): TGTGCCACCGGACAGGGAATCTCCTACAATGAGCAGTTCTTC.

This rearrangement joins TRBV21-1 to TRBJ2-1; TRBD2, the D gene given by the table, was not confirmed from the DNA. TRBV21-1 is labeled a pseudogene. CDR3 size: 16 residues. The CDR3 region is CASSKATLAGYNEQFF. CDR3 DNA: TGTGCCAGCAGCAAAGCAACCCTAGCGGGGTACAATGAGCAGTTCTTC.